This TCR beta chain was found in a study of regulatory T cells in long-lasting Graves disease. Arm-PCR of CDR3 regions and iRepertoire HTBI primers were the basis on which TCR beta libraries were built. Via MiXCR, TCRdb re-called the multiplex PCR reads, giving one row per CDR3 protein. The profile shows about 540,000 distinct CDR3 sequences, approximately 13% of them singletons. The V gene's germline CDR1 is WNHNN and CDR2 SYGVQD (reference sequence). The CDR3 extends over 13 amino acids. The V end lost 0 bases, the J end lost 5 bases, and 5 bases lay between the germline ends. This clonotype was counted ten times or more. Time point in this sample: newly diagnosed GD, antithyroid drugs for less than 3 months. Preparation of the TCR library used RNA extracted from PBMCs. The authors drew around 9 milliliters of peripheral blood into EDTA tubes. These data were also reused for a study on T cells in Graves' hyperthyroidism and ophthalmopathy. That work contributes: In patients aged 18 to 65, hyperthyroidism was newly diagnosed, with duration under 2 months. Blood also showed most of the thyroid clonotypes that were expanded above 0.001. A 13 V-J model separated ophthalmopathy from stable hyperthyroidism.

The rearrangement links TRBV10-1 to TRBJ1-5; D unclear. This material consisted of peripheral blood mononuclear cells (PBMCs), taken at new diagnosis, from a patient treated with antithyroid drugs. The clonotype comes from a young man with Graves disease. For the CDR3, the DNA is TGCGCCAGCAGTGAGTCTGGGGATCAGCCCCAGCATTTT. It encodes CASSESGDQPQHF.